This TCR beta chain is from a study of CD8 T cells in Susac syndrome. Reverse transcription of roughly 0.5 to 1 ug RNA was performed with random hexamers. Multiplex PCR with immunoSEQ amplified the TCR beta CDR3 across 54 Vbeta and 13 Jbeta. TCRdb re-derived calls from the immunoSEQ multiplex PCR reads in MiXCR, one entry per CDR3 protein. The sample consists of about 300,000 distinct CDR3 sequences, 65% to 90% of them appearing once. The T cells that were sequenced for TCR beta were CD8+ and CD4+ cells from blood. TEMRA cells were FACS-enriched, and CD8+ and CD4+ T cells were isolated negatively. Germline trimming cut 1 base from V and 9 bases from J; bases unmatched to any gene: 1. CDR1 and CDR2 (germline): KGHDR, SFDVKD. The length of the CDR3 is 13 residues.

The TCR was taken from a human donor with multiple sclerosis. The sequencing sample was made of CD8+ T cells from PBMCs. The chain couples TRBV24-1 to TRBJ2-1; 8 bases line up with TRBD2. CDR3 DNA sequence: TGTGCCACCAGTGATTTACGGGGGGGTGAGCAGTTCTTC. The encoded protein is CATSDLRGGEQFF.